The clone carrying this TCR beta chain was counted a single time. This CDR3 spans 14 amino acids. The germline CDR1 and CDR2 sequences are SGHNT and YENEEA. Trimming removed 5 bases from V and 6 bases from J; junction bases left unmatched: 6. This sample is drawn from a study of cytomegalovirus exposure and HLA in healthy donors. PCR primers comprised 60 Vbeta and 13 Jbeta primers. Clones were read by immunoSEQ multiplex PCR, and TCRdb kept only the in-frame ones, dropping some. The sample lists almost 90,000 clones, 85% occurring once. This TCR came from a man aged 40-49 years in good health and CMV-seropositive. This chain uses TRBV11-3 with TRBJ2-1; 8 bases are a match to TRBD1. Sequencing was carried out using PBMCs. Here the CDR3 reads CASSDQGALNEQFF. The DNA of the CDR3 is TGTGCCAGCAGCGATCAGGGGGCCCTCAATGAGCAGTTCTTC.